This section outlines one T cell receptor (beta chain) sequence together with its context. Its antigen is still unknown. Generated by immunoSEQ multiplex PCR, the TCRdb table keeps only in-frame clones and is missing some. The repertoire includes about 22,000 clones, roughly 96% of them detected once, and 0.15% to 0.2% sits in the top ten. V was clipped by 4 bases and J by 3 bases, with 20 bases between them. Germline V gives CDR1 SGHRS, CDR2 YFSETQ. CDR3 size: 16 residues. CD4+CD127+ cells were sorted as the conventional CD4 T cells. The sample belongs to a study of B cell selection in AIRE deficiency. Whole-study findings and limits: Tconv and Treg cells from AIRE-deficient patients resembled healthy donors in TCRBV usage, CDR3 length and diversity.

The sequence was collected from a human donor in good health. Sequencing was done on a sample of CD4+CD127+ conventional T cells sorted from PBMCs. This rearrangement joins TRBV5-1 to TRBJ2-7; no clear D gene. In nucleotides, the CDR3 is TGCGCCAGCAGCCCTGACCCGGCTTTGGGTTACTACGAGCAGTACTTC. It codes for CASSPDPALGYYEQYF. The entire variable domain, with the rest obtained from reference TRBV5-1 and TRBJ2-7, is as follows: KAGVTQTPRYLIKTRGQQVTLSCSPISGHRSVSWYQQTPGQGLQFLFEYFSETQRNKGNFPGRFSGRQFSNSRSEMNVSTLELGDSALYLCASSPDPALGYYEQYFGPGTRLTVT.